This is a list of T cell receptor beta chains from one sample in a study of blood T cells in healthy people across ages. TCRdb reprocessed the 5' RACE reads with MiXCR, giving one entry per CDR3 protein. In the table there are just over 800,000 distinct CDR3 sequences, approximately 59% of which are singletons. The specimen was blood. These receptors originate from a man aged 25-40 years in good health. The CDR3 runs from the conserved cysteine through the conserved F or W.

>TRBV5-1|TRBJ1-1
CASSLGSSGRYTEAFF
>TRBV4-3|TRBJ2-6
CASSLQGALGGANVLTF
>TRBV2|TRBJ2-1
CASRAAGTSLLGNEQFF
>TRBV6-5|TRBJ2-6
CASSTSAGTPGANVLTF
>TRBV4-2|TRBJ2-1
CASSQERPGHPFYNEQFF
>TRBV5-1|NA
CASSLRELAESMYEQYF
>TRBV5-6|TRBJ2-1
CASSMVGKHEQFF
>TRBV20-1|TRBJ2-1
CSARDDPKRWVVYNEQFF
>TRBV29-1|TRBJ2-1
CSVDGLRNYNEQFF
>TRBV2|NA
CASERQTNEQYF
>TRBV15|TRBJ2-7
CATSRDAGYYEQYF
>TRBV7-9|TRBJ1-2
CASSLLGGGNGYTF
>TRBV6-6|TRBJ1-6
CASCGGNFNSPLHF
>TRBV19|TRBJ2-7
CASSNTPDRAYEQYF
>TRBV12-3/TRBV12-4|TRBJ2-6
CASSFVDSGANVLTF
>TRBV4-2|TRBJ2-1
CASSQVGGGNEQFF
>TRBV20-1|TRBJ1-2
CSAREFGTNSNYGYTF
>TRBV20-1|TRBJ1-5
CSARGFAGYSNQPQHF
>TRBV28|TRBJ1-2
CASSQAINRDNYGYTF
>TRBV20-1|TRBJ1-2
CSARPVTGRGYTF
>TRBV11-2|NA
CASSSLRGRVETQYF
>TRBV12-3/TRBV12-4|TRBJ1-5
CASSLGGAGLNQPQHF
>TRBV28|TRBJ1-6
CASRPTGKISDSPLHF
>TRBV25-1|TRBJ1-1
CASSEIGREAEAFF
>TRBV7-3|TRBJ2-1
CASSPRLAGGDEQFF
>TRBV10-3|TRBJ2-5
CAISEITGTDVQETQYF
>TRBV7-2|TRBJ2-7
CASSPGTGGYEQYF
>TRBV5-1|NA
CASSLGSRGDGNIQYF
>TRBV29-1|TRBJ2-7
CSVEPRDRGSGSYEQYF